This T cell receptor beta chain was sequenced for a study of blood T cell repertoires in COVID-19 (dated by TCRdb to the early 2020s). Regarding the study in general: Samples from collaborators originated in the United States, Italy and Spain and spanned both the acute and convalescent phases of COVID-19. Where HLA class I and class II types were available, the types were taken from metadata supplied by the sample provider, not from assay-based typing. Samples came from the ongoing ImmuneRACE study (first 160 participants) plus 1,254 subjects from 6 global collaborators. The dataset comprised deeply sampled blood TCRbeta repertoires from subjects exposed to, actively infected with, or recovered from COVID-19. A freely available public database, intended as a resource for researchers studying the immune response to SARS-CoV-2, is where the repertoires were released. The prospective study material was composed of cDNA or gDNA derived from T cells, B-cell-depleted T cells, or PBMCs. A de-identified subject ID, COVID-19 status, age in years and sex were almost always included in the sample metadata.

This clone was seen just once. Which antigen it targets is not known. The record has no base qualities; no much larger clone is one base away. One collaborating source in Seattle enrolled patients during active infection and followed them longitudinally through the course of disease. Whole blood was collected in K2EDTA tubes by collaborating institutions according to the institutions' own protocols. For TCRbeta analysis, collaborator samples were shipped as frozen whole blood, as isolated PBMCs, or as DNA extracted from either sample type. Trimming leaves V shorter by 5 bases and J shorter by 4 bases, with the junction holding 13 bases beyond the gene matches. From the germline V gene (reference sequence), CDR1 is LNHDA and CDR2 is SQIVND. The CDR3 starts with the cysteine, ends with the phenylalanine, and has 16 residues. Kept here is only the CDR3 DNA, which spans 48 bases and is read in frame from base 1.

Summary of the overall study and its limitations: Clinical and demographic metadata were provided uncurated, with the amount varying by source and participant.

TCRbeta CDR3 regions were amplified from genomic DNA by means of the immunoSEQ Assay, a bias-controlled multiplex PCR. Under the source paper's analysis protocol: Within the assay, amplification of reference gene primers was used to estimate how many nucleated cells each sample contained. Sequence reads were collapsed and filtered to measure the absolute abundance of every unique TCRbeta CDR3 rearrangement. For each sample, productive Simpson clonality was calculated by taking the square root of Simpson's diversity index across productive rearrangements. The source is immuneACCESS, and TCRdb retained only in-frame sequences with V and J called. Part of the clones is not carried over; for the studies checked, unresolved V genes explain less than half of this, and the remainder is unexplained. The DNA was the basis for D and trimming; V, J and clone size are from that table. The sample records hundreds of thousands of clones, 89% of which are singletons. The top ten clones comprise approximately 3% of the sample.

The receptor was derived from a woman under 40 with COVID-19, enrolled during active disease. The sample comprised peripheral blood. Here the chain combines TRBV19 and TRBJ1-2; 7 bases in between match TRBD1. The CDR3 loop reads CASSARSGTVPYGYTF. The nucleotides read TGTGCCAGTAGTGCCCGTTCCGGGACAGTACCCTATGGCTACACCTTC.